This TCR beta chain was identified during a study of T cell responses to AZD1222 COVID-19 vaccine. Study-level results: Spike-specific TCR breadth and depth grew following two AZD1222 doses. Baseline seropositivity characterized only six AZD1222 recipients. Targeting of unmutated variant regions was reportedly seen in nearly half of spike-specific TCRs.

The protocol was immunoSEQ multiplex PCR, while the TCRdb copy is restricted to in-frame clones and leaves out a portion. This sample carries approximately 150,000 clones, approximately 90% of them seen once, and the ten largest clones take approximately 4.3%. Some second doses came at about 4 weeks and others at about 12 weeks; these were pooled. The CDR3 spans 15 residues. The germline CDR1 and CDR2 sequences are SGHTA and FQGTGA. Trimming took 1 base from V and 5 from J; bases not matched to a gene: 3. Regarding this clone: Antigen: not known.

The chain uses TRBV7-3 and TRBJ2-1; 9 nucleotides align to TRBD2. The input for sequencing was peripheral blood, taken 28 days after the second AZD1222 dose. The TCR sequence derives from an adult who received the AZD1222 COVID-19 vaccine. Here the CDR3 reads CASSLMVAGDNEQFF. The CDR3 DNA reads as TGTGCCAGCAGCTTAATGGTAGCGGGGGACAATGAGCAGTTCTTC.